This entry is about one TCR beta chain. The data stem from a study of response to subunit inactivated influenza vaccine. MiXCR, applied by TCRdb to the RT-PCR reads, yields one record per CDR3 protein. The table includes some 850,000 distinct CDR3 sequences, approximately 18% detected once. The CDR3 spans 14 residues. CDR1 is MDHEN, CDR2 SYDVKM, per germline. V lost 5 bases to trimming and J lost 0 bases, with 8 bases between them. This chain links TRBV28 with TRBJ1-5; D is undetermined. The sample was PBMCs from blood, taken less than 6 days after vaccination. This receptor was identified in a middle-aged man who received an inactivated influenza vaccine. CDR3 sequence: CASSPLFSNQPQHF. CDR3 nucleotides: TGTGCCAGCAGTCCTTTATTTAGCAATCAGCCCCAGCATTTT.